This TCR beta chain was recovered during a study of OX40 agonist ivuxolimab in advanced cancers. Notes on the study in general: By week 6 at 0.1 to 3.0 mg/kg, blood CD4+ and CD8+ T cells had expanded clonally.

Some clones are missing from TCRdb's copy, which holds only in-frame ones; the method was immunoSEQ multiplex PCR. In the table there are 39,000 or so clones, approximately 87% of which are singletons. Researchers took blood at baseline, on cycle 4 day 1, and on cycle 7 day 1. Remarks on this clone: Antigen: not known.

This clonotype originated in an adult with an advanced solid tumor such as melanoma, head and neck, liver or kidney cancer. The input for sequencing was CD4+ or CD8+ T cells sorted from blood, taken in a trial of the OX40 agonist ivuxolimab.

The CDR3 bases are TGTGCCAGCGCTGGCGGGAGTACGGGCACAGATACGCAGTATTTT. The encoded protein is CASAGGSTGTDTQYF. V usage is TRBV27 and J usage is TRBJ2-3; 7 nucleotides match TRBD2. The germline V gene encodes CDR1 MNHEY and CDR2 SMNVEV (reference sequence). V shed 8 bases, J shed 1 base, and the junction held 9 bases outside the gene matches. There are 15 residues in the CDR3.